This is a list of T cell receptor beta chains from one sample in a study of blood T cells in healthy people across ages. TCRdb redid the calling of the 5' RACE reads with MiXCR, one entry per CDR3 protein. The sample lists 910,000 or so distinct CDR3 sequences, roughly 51% occurring once. Sequenced: blood. These receptors originate from a woman aged 55-70 years in good health. Each CDR3 is given without its conserved first and last residue.

V gene	J gene	CDR3 protein
TRBV4-3	TRBJ2-7	TSSQEILVPYEQY
TRBV7-9	TRBJ1-6	ASSLRAGGNSPLH
TRBV6-6	TRBJ1-4	ASKTGNEKLF
TRBV15	TRBJ2-5	ATSVGTRIVQETQY
TRBV27	TRBJ2-7	ASSFSNSYEQY
TRBV29-1	.	SVTTGAHGEQY
TRBV4-1	TRBJ1-2	ASSQPTWGRDYGYT
TRBV24-1	TRBJ2-1	ATSRDTGVEQF
TRBV6-5	.	ASSPRVVGPHEQY
TRBV7-2	TRBJ2-1	ASSEGLAGVYEQF
TRBV12-3/TRBV12-4	TRBJ2-7	ASSPQGPVYEQY
TRBV12-3/TRBV12-4	TRBJ2-1	ASTSSPGLAGGASYNEQF
TRBV5-1	.	ASGSPGVEQY
TRBV20-1	TRBJ2-1	SARGLAGGDYNEQF
TRBV20-1	TRBJ2-7	CAQGRDRPYEQY
TRBV27	TRBJ2-1	ASSSDRVIYNEQF
TRBV5-1	TRBJ2-7	ASSLASGEQY
TRBV29-1	TRBJ2-3	SVEKGGIPTGTQY
TRBV4-1	TRBJ2-1	ASSQDRRQGHNEQF
TRBV7-2	TRBJ2-7	ASSLVTSGSREQY
TRBV27	TRBJ1-1	ASRAGGGFEAF
TRBV15	TRBJ2-1	TTSRAVRVQNYNEQF
TRBV15	.	ATRWDRGLYEQY
TRBV3-1	.	ASSQNPQANYEQY
TRBV4-2	TRBJ2-7	ASSQELGYSYEQY